Below are 29 T cell receptor beta chains sequenced from a single sample in a study of cytomegalovirus exposure and HLA in healthy donors. With 60 Vbeta and 13 Jbeta primers, the PCR was carried out. Produced via immunoSEQ multiplex PCR; TCRdb's table is partial and in-frame only. This repertoire includes more than 100,000 clones. Sequenced sample: PBMCs. These receptors were taken from a middle-aged man in good health and CMV-seronegative.

The V gene is TRBV30, the J gene TRBJ1-5, with 8 bases identical to TRBD1. Germline CDR1 GTSNPN, CDR2 SVGIG (reference sequence). Trimming at V came to 0 bases and at J to 0 bases, leaving 4 bases not matched to a gene. The CDR3 contains 16 residues. The chain's CDR3 is CAWSVGTGVSNQPQHF. The CDR3 DNA is TGTGCCTGGAGTGTAGGGACAGGAGTTAGCAATCAGCCCCAGCATTTT.

Remarks on this clone: One end of the junction fails to match germline, which may point to a read error. The sample has other DNA sequences that encode this CDR3 too. The J gene is TRBJ1-5, the V gene TRBV5-1, with D possibly matching TRBD1 (6 bases). In germline, CDR1 is SGHRS, CDR2 YFSETQ. The CDR3 covers 16 residues. As DNA, the CDR3 is TGTGCCAGCAGCTTGGGCAGGGGTAATAGCAATCAGCCCCAGCATTTT. Protein: CASSLGRGNSNQPQHF.

The V call is TRBV6-6, the J call TRBJ1-5, with 8 bases that match TRBD1. This CDR3 comprises 16 residues. The V and J ends lost 2 bases and 0 bases, in that order; junction bases with no gene match: 3. CDR1 and CDR2 from the germline V gene are MNHNY and SVGAGI (reference sequence). The CDR3 here is CASSYPGQGSNQPQHF. In nucleotides, the CDR3 is TGTGCCAGCAGTTACCCCGGACAGGGTAGCAATCAGCCCCAGCATTTT.

This chain uses TRBV11-2 with TRBJ2-2; 9 positions match TRBD2. The CDR3 consists of 16 residues. The J segment lost 5 bases and the V segment lost 5 bases, leaving 9 bases of the junction unmatched. Germline V gene lookup returns CDR1 SGHAT and CDR2 FQNNGV. CDR3 sequence: CASSTPTSGLTGELFF. The CDR3 nucleotides read TGTGCCAGCAGCACCCCGACTAGCGGCCTTACCGGGGAGCTGTTTTTT. Looking up the rest from reference TRBV11-2 and TRBJ2-2 gives the full variable domain: EAGVAQSPRYKIIEKRQSVAFWCNPISGHATLYWYQQILGQGPKLLIQFQNNGVVDDSQLPKDRFSAERLKGVDSTLKIQPAKLEDSAVYLCASSTPTSGLTGELFFGEGSRLTVL.

The V and J genes are TRBV11-2 and TRBJ2-5; D is unclear. This CDR3 has 11 residues. V lost 2 bases to trimming and J lost 5 bases, with 3 bases between them. Germline V gives CDR1 SGHAT, CDR2 FQNNGV. CDR3 bases: TGTGCCAGCAGCTTACGGGAGACCCAGTACTTC. Amino acids: CASSLRETQYF. The full variable domain, in which reference TRBV11-2 and TRBJ2-5 provide the parts outside the CDR3, is EAGVAQSPRYKIIEKRQSVAFWCNPISGHATLYWYQQILGQGPKLLIQFQNNGVVDDSQLPKDRFSAERLKGVDSTLKIQPAKLEDSAVYLCASSLRETQYFGPGTRLLVL.

The chain carries TRBV5-1 and TRBJ2-7, with D perhaps TRBD2 (6 bases). The ends were cut back, 4 bases at V and 7 bases at J, with 12 bases in the middle. Germline V CDR1 and CDR2: SGHRS, YFSETQ. This CDR3 contains 12 residues. CDR3 in amino acids: CASSRDWGEQYF. The CDR3 DNA reads as TGCGCCAGCAGCCGGGACTGGGGGGAGCAGTACTTC.

DNA of the CDR3: TGTGCCGTCAACCACGGGCGGGATAGGTCCCCCGGGGAGCTGTTTTTT. This sequence encodes CAVNHGRDRSPGELFF. The chain recombines TRBV5-4 with TRBJ2-2; D is possibly TRBD2 (6 bases). The CDR3 totals 16 residues. Germline V gives CDR1 SGHNT, CDR2 YYREEE (reference sequence). Trimming stripped 10 bases from V and 6 bases from J, with 25 bases between.

CDR3: CASSPIEYGYTF. CDR3 bases: TGTGCCAGCAGCCCAATCGAGTATGGCTACACCTTC. The gene calls are TRBV7-8 and TRBJ1-2; D gene ambiguous. The germline V and J ends were trimmed by 5 bases and 5 bases, with 9 bases remaining between them. The CDR3 loop spans 12 amino acids. Germline assignment: CDR1 SGHVS and CDR2 FQNEAQ.

This chain joins TRBV29-1 and TRBJ2-1; tentative D call: TRBD2 (5 bases). V was pared by 4 bases and J by 7 bases, with 11 bases between. The CDR3 has 12 residues. CDR1 and CDR2 (germline): SQVTM, ANQGSEA. The CDR3 reads CSVALASNEQFF. In nucleotides, the CDR3 is TGCAGCGTTGCCCTAGCTTCGAATGAGCAGTTCTTC.

V usage is TRBV2 and J usage is TRBJ2-7; weak D call: TRBD2 (6 bases). Trimming shortened V by 3 bases and J by 5 bases, and 11 bases separated the two germline ends. CDR1 is SNHLY and CDR2 is FYNNEI in the germline V gene. This CDR3 is built from 13 residues. In DNA form, the CDR3 reads TGTGCCAGCAGTGACGGGGGTTATGACGAGCAGTACTTC. It specifies CASSDGGYDEQYF.

The gene calls are TRBV19 and TRBJ1-5; TRBD1 matches at 8 bases. There are 17 residues in the CDR3. After removal of 2 bases from V and 6 bases from J, the junction contained 12 bases not matched to a gene. Germline loops: CDR1 LNHDA, CDR2 SQIVND (reference sequence). Here the CDR3 DNA reads TGTGCCAGTAGTATAATATCAGGGGGCGCCATCATTCAGCCCCAGCATTTT. Protein sequence: CASSIISGGAIIQPQHF.

This chain links TRBV6-1 with TRBJ2-1, with 11 bases lining up with TRBD2. The CDR3 extends over 15 amino acids. Germline-derived CDR1 and CDR2 are MNHNS and SASEGT. V was pared by 11 bases and J by 8 bases, with 14 bases of the junction left unmatched. The DNA for the CDR3 is TGTGCCGGTACCTTTAGACTAGCGGGATTGGATGAGCAGTTCTTC. This translates into CAGTFRLAGLDEQFF.

The gene calls are TRBV28 and TRBJ1-1, with D maybe TRBD1 (5 bases). Per germline, CDR1 MDHEN and CDR2 SYDVKM. The length of the CDR3 is 16 residues. V was clipped by 6 bases and J by 2 bases, with 19 bases between them. The CDR3 sequence: CASSKALGLANTEAFF. Here the CDR3 DNA reads TGTGCCAGCAGCAAAGCGTTGGGACTCGCTAACACTGAAGCTTTCTTT.

The rearrangement uses TRBV6-5 and TRBJ1-2; 8 bases agree with TRBD1. V was pared by 6 bases and J by 8 bases, with 5 bases of the junction left unmatched. The germline gives CDR1 MNHEY, CDR2 SVGAGI. This CDR3 is 12 amino acids long. CDR3 sequence (DNA): TGTGCCAGCAGGACAGGGGCGCGGGGCTACACCTTC. Amino acids: CASRTGARGYTF.

The chain has TRBV30 and TRBJ1-1; D perhaps matches TRBD1 (5 bases). Germline loops: CDR1 GTSNPN, CDR2 SVGIG (reference sequence). The CDR3 sequence is 15 residues long. V was shortened by 3 bases and J by 5 bases, with 19 bases between the two germline ends. CDR3 DNA: TGTGCCTGGAGACTATTGGGGGGAGCGGGGACTGAAGCTTTCTTT. Translation gives CAWRLLGGAGTEAFF.

In the case of this clone: The sample carries other DNA sequences with the same CDR3. The chain joins TRBV30 to TRBJ2-7; D is ambiguous. V gave up 0 bases and J gave up 4 bases, with 7 bases separating them. The CDR3 runs to 12 residues. CDR1 and CDR2 from the germline V gene are GTSNPN and SVGIG (reference sequence). The CDR3 protein is CAWSVSSYEQYF. CDR3 in DNA: TGTGCCTGGAGTGTATCGTCGTACGAGCAGTACTTC.

The chain joins TRBV7-6 to TRBJ2-2; D not resolved. Trimming shortened V by 4 bases and J by 3 bases, and 15 bases separated the two germline ends. From germline, CDR1 is SGHVS and CDR2 FNYEAQ. The CDR3 runs to 16 residues. The CDR3 spells CASSSNPRSDTGELFF. For the CDR3, the DNA is TGTGCCAGCAGCTCCAATCCCAGGTCAGACACCGGGGAGCTGTTTTTT.

V and J are TRBV4-3 and TRBJ2-3; 7 bases agree with TRBD2. With 0 bases clipped from V and 4 bases from J, the junction kept 10 bases outside the gene matches. CDR3 size: 17 residues. In germline, CDR1 is LGHNA, CDR2 YSLEER. This CDR3 is CASSQDLGGYYADTQYF. Here the CDR3 DNA reads TGCGCCAGCAGCCAAGATTTGGGGGGGTACTATGCAGATACGCAGTATTTT.

The rearrangement links TRBV9 to TRBJ2-2, with 7 bases lining up with TRBD1. Looked up from germline, CDR1 is SGDLS and CDR2 is YYNGEE. J was trimmed by 5 bases and V by 0 bases; bases with no gene match: 1. CDR3 length: 14 amino acids. CDR3 nucleotide sequence: TGTGCCAGCAGCGTAGCAGGGGGTACCGGGGAGCTGTTTTTT. As protein: CASSVAGGTGELFF.

This rearrangement joins TRBV7-9 to TRBJ2-5, with 7 bases lining up with TRBD1. The germline V gene has CDR1 SEHNR and CDR2 FQNEAQ (reference sequence). The length of the CDR3 is 13 residues. V shed 5 bases and J 1 base; nucleotides not matched to a gene: 1. The CDR3 loop is CASSRDSQETQYF. CDR3 DNA: TGTGCCAGCAGCCGGGACAGCCAAGAGACCCAGTACTTC.

This chain connects TRBV10-1 to TRBJ2-7; D is unresolved. V was shortened by 3 bases and J by 0 bases, with 9 bases between the two germline ends. Looked up from germline, CDR1 is WNHNN and CDR2 is SYGVQD (reference sequence). CDR3 size: 14 residues. The CDR3 here is CASSENSYSYEQYF. The DNA for the CDR3 is TGCGCCAGCAGTGAAAATAGTTACTCCTACGAGCAGTACTTC.

The rearrangement uses TRBV29-1 and TRBJ2-1; TRBD2 agrees at 7 bases. Germline V gives CDR1 SQVTM, CDR2 ANQGSEA. V trimming: 3 bases; J trimming: 3 bases; junction bases outside the gene matches: 5. The CDR3 extends over 14 amino acids. Written as DNA, the CDR3 is TGCAGCGTTGATCCAGCGGGAATCTACAATGAGCAGTTCTTC. It yields the protein CSVDPAGIYNEQFF.

This sequence joins TRBV9 and TRBJ1-3; 7 positions agree with TRBD1. The CDR3 is 16 amino acids. CDR1 and CDR2 (germline): SGDLS, YYNGEE. V shed 0 bases, J shed 2 bases, and the junction held 5 bases outside the gene matches. The CDR3 reads CASSVEFQGAGNTIYF. The CDR3 DNA reads TGTGCCAGCAGCGTAGAATTTCAGGGGGCTGGAAACACCATATATTTT.

The chain employs TRBV13 and TRBJ1-1, with TRBD1 identical over 9 bases. J gave up 4 bases and V 4 bases, and 4 bases lay outside the gene matches. The length of the CDR3 is 14 residues. Germline lookup yields CDR1 PRHDT and CDR2 FYEKMQ (reference sequence). The CDR3, as DNA: TGTGCCAGCAGCTCCGGGACAGGGATCACTGAAGCTTTCTTT. Translation gives CASSSGTGITEAFF.

The V gene is TRBV25-1, the J gene TRBJ1-6; the match to TRBD1 covers 7 bases. The V gene's germline CDR1 is MGHDK and CDR2 SYGVNS. The CDR3 is 13 residues long. V shed 3 bases, J shed 10 bases, and the junction held 3 bases outside the gene matches. DNA for the CDR3: TGTGCCAGCAGTGATCCAGGGGGATCACCCCTCCACTTT. It encodes CASSDPGGSPLHF. Full variable domain (missing parts from reference TRBV25-1 and TRBJ1-6): EADIYQTPRYLVIGTGKKITLECSQTMGHDKMYWYQQDPGMELHLIHYSYGVNSTEKGDLSSESTVSRIRTEHFPLTLESARPSHTSQYLCASSDPGGSPLHFGNGTRLTVT.

The genes are TRBV11-2 and TRBJ2-5; D remains ambiguous. The J call is in doubt because the DNA end fits TRBJ2-7 better. The CDR3 is made up of 13 amino acids. In germline, CDR1 is SGHAT, CDR2 FQNNGV. The CDR3 DNA is TGTGCCAGCAGCTTAGAGCGGCTCTACGAGCAGTACTTC. Translating gives CASSLERLYEQYF.

The CDR3 spells CASSVGLQGNTEAFF. In nucleotides, the CDR3 is TGTGCCAGCAGCGTAGGCCTCCAGGGTAACACTGAAGCTTTCTTT. V is TRBV9 and J is TRBJ1-1, with TRBD1 as a possible D gene (5 bases). CDR3 length: 15 residues. The germline CDR1 and CDR2 sequences are SGDLS and YYNGEE. Trimming removed 0 bases at V and 2 bases at J, with 11 bases between.

This chain connects TRBV28 to TRBJ2-6, with D perhaps matching TRBD2 (7 bases). V lost 8 bases, J lost 4 bases, and 21 bases lay in between. Germline assignment: CDR1 MDHEN and CDR2 SYDVKM. The CDR3 is 17 amino acids. CDR3 loop: CASATQSGGGGANVLTF. The CDR3 region has the DNA TGTGCCAGCGCAACTCAGAGTGGGGGGGGCGGGGCCAACGTCCTGACTTTC.

V usage is TRBV5-1 and J usage is TRBJ2-7; 9 positions agree with TRBD1. V was clipped by 4 bases and J by 12 bases; unmatched bases: 11. CDR3 length equals 13 residues. In germline, CDR1 is SGHRS, CDR2 YFSETQ. The CDR3 loop is CASSTRDRGLMYF. CDR3 nucleotides: TGCGCCAGCAGCACACGAGACAGGGGGTTAATGTACTTC.